The present T cell receptor (beta chain) was sequenced within a study of cytomegalovirus exposure and HLA in healthy donors. Primers for the PCR totalled 60 Vbeta and 13 Jbeta. Some clones are missing from TCRdb's copy, which holds only in-frame ones; the method was immunoSEQ multiplex PCR. Of about 130,000 clones in the sample, 75% to 90% were seen once. The CDR3 has 16 amino acids. V was trimmed by 3 bases and J by 10 bases, leaving 22 bases between them. Germline-derived CDR1 and CDR2 are SNHLY and FYNNEI. The clonotype was recovered from a man between 18 and 29 years old in good health and CMV-seropositive. Sequenced input: PBMCs. This chain joins TRBV2 and TRBJ2-1, with D maybe TRBD2 (6 bases). CDR3 amino acids: CASSERGGLSRFEQFF. As DNA, the CDR3 is TGTGCCAGCAGTGAGAGGGGAGGACTAAGTCGATTCGAGCAGTTCTTC.